The 23 T cell receptor beta chains given below trace back to one sample, sequenced in a study of shared clonotypes between healthy human individuals. Measured with immunoSEQ multiplex PCR; TCRdb has only the in-frame clones, and not every one. This sample has 2 million to 2.5 million clones, with more than 85% found just once. Input material: naive CD4+ T cells from PBMCs. The subset denotes: CD45RA+ positively selected. These receptors were taken from a man aged 18 to 29 in good health. Some clones in this sample may be carry-over from other donors' samples.

The V and J genes are TRBV15 and TRBJ2-2; possible D gene TRBD1, 7 bases. Trimming shortened V by 2 bases and J by 10 bases, and 11 bases separated the two germline ends. Germline assignment: CDR1 LNHNV and CDR2 YYDKDF (reference sequence). The CDR3 sequence is 13 residues long. CDR3 DNA sequence: TGTGCCACCAGCAGACAGGGGGGTGTGGAGCTGTTTTTT. The encoded protein is CATSRQGGVELFF.

This rearrangement joins TRBV5-1 to TRBJ2-2, with D perhaps matching TRBD1 (6 bases). This CDR3 contains 13 residues. Deletions cut 2 bases from V and 7 bases from J, with 9 bases between. The germline CDR1 and CDR2 sequences are SGHRS and YFSETQ. The CDR3, as DNA: TGCGCCAGCAGCTTACAGGGCATCGGGGAGCTGTTTTTT. It specifies CASSLQGIGELFF.

This chain joins TRBV7-9 and TRBJ2-2, with D tentatively TRBD1 (5 bases). CDR3 length: 15 residues. Germline CDR1 and CDR2: SEHNR and FQNEAQ (reference sequence). V shed 4 bases and J shed 4 bases, with 13 bases lying between them. As DNA, the CDR3 is TGTGCCAGCAGCTCCAGCTACGACAGCACCGGGGAGCTGTTTTTT. Protein: CASSSSYDSTGELFF.

This chain joins TRBV28 and TRBJ2-7, with TRBD2 matching 8 bases. CDR3 length: 14 amino acids. Per germline, CDR1 MDHEN and CDR2 SYDVKM. The trim removed 5 bases at V and 5 bases at J, leaving 8 bases unmatched. CDR3 amino acids: CASSPPGTRHEQYF. The CDR3 nucleotides read TGTGCCAGCAGTCCCCCCGGGACTAGGCACGAGCAGTACTTC.

The chain uses TRBV18 and TRBJ1-2, with TRBD1 matching over 8 bases. V dropped 1 base and J dropped 6; count of bases not matched to a gene: 4. This CDR3 is built from 14 residues. CDR1 and CDR2 (germline): KGHSH, LQKENI. CDR3 residues: CASSPRGRGHGYTF. CDR3 DNA: TGTGCCAGCTCACCACGGGGCAGGGGGCATGGCTACACCTTC.

This sequence joins TRBV10-3 and TRBJ1-2; TRBD1 aligns across 7 bases. The V gene end was trimmed by 3 bases and the J gene end by 5 bases; junction bases not matched to a gene: 9. The V gene's germline CDR1 is ENHRY and CDR2 SYGVKD. This CDR3 contains 15 residues. The CDR3 sequence is CAISDTGAKGYGYTF. The CDR3, as DNA: TGTGCCATCAGTGATACAGGGGCTAAGGGTTATGGCTACACCTTC.

CDR3 DNA sequence: TGTGCCTGGAGTGTACTAGGCCTATATCAGCCCCAGCATTTT. Protein product: CAWSVLGLYQPQHF. The rearrangement links TRBV30 to TRBJ1-5, with D unresolved. The V and J ends lost 0 bases and 5 bases respectively, with 11 bases between them. This CDR3 contains 14 residues. Germline V gives CDR1 GTSNPN, CDR2 SVGIG (reference sequence).

The genes are TRBV5-6 and TRBJ1-1, with a possible D match to TRBD1 (5 bases). The CDR3 is made up of 14 amino acids. The V gene lost 4 bases and the J gene lost 4 bases, with 14 bases spanning the gap. Germline values: CDR1 SGHDT, CDR2 YYEEEE. CDR3 sequence: CASSPISTVTEAFF. In DNA form, the CDR3 reads TGTGCCAGCAGCCCGATCTCGACAGTCACTGAAGCTTTCTTT.

This chain links TRBV19 with TRBJ2-4; 12 bases fit TRBD2. V gave up 5 bases and J gave up 7 bases; unmatched junction bases: 6. The CDR3 is 15 residues long. Germline V gene sequence: CDR1 LNHDA, CDR2 SQIVND (reference sequence). The CDR3 sequence: CASSFFLAGGNIQYF. Written as DNA, the CDR3 is TGTGCCAGTAGTTTCTTCCTAGCGGGAGGGAACATTCAGTACTTC.

The chain combines TRBV25-1 with TRBJ2-7; 9 bases map to TRBD1. The germline gives CDR1 MGHDK, CDR2 SYGVNS. With 6 bases clipped from V and 2 bases from J, the junction kept 5 bases outside the gene matches. This CDR3 spans 14 amino acids. This chain's CDR3 is CASRGTGLAYEQYF. The CDR3 bases are TGTGCCAGCAGAGGGACAGGGCTTGCCTACGAGCAGTACTTC.

The V and J genes are TRBV28 and TRBJ1-4, with 8 bases lining up with TRBD1. The ends lost 5 bases at V and 10 bases at J; junction bases unmatched: 15. Germline CDR1 MDHEN, CDR2 SYDVKM. This CDR3 spans 16 amino acids. The CDR3 reads CASSPALGQGSVKLFF. CDR3 nucleotide sequence: TGTGCCAGCAGTCCCGCCCTAGGACAGGGCTCAGTAAAACTGTTTTTT.

The rearrangement uses TRBV19 and TRBJ2-7; 12 bases match TRBD2. Per germline, CDR1 LNHDA and CDR2 SQIVND (reference sequence). V lost 7 bases and J lost 3; bases outside the gene matches: 19. This CDR3 spans 19 amino acids. Written as DNA, the CDR3 is TGTGCCAGTAAGTCCTCCGGACGGCTAGCGGGAGGGGAAATCTACGAGCAGTACTTC. It specifies CASKSSGRLAGGEIYEQYF.

The chain joins TRBV6-5 to TRBJ2-3; no reliable D call. The CDR3 runs 11 residues. V was pared by 6 bases and J by 6 bases, with 7 bases between. Looked up from germline, CDR1 is MNHEY and CDR2 is SVGAGI. CDR3 DNA: TGTGCCAGCAGCGATCGGGATACGCAGTATTTT. Protein product: CASSDRDTQYF.

In DNA form, the CDR3 reads TGTGCCAGTAGTATTTCCCGGACACACACCTACGAGCAGTACTTC. Its protein is CASSISRTHTYEQYF. The chain joins TRBV19 to TRBJ2-7, with a tentative D call TRBD1 (5 bases). V was trimmed by 3 bases and J by 2 bases, leaving 14 bases between them. The CDR3 is 15 residues long. Germline V gene data show CDR1 as LNHDA and CDR2 as SQIVND (reference sequence).

This clone was counted a single time. The chain combines TRBV9 with TRBJ1-1; D remains ambiguous. The CDR3 consists of 15 residues. CDR1 SGDLS and CDR2 YYNGEE come from the germline V gene. V was cut by 0 bases and J by 3 bases, with 12 bases left in between. The CDR3: CASSVGTLGYTEAFF. The DNA of the CDR3 is TGTGCCAGCAGCGTAGGTACACTAGGATACACTGAAGCTTTCTTT.

The rearrangement links TRBV30 to TRBJ2-7; 10 bases align to TRBD2. Germline CDR1 GTSNPN, CDR2 SVGIG (reference sequence). V lost 0 bases to trimming and J lost 4 bases; unmatched junction nucleotides: 6. This CDR3 is built from 15 residues. The CDR3 loop is CAWSVRSGRVYEQYF. CDR3 nucleotide sequence: TGTGCCTGGAGTGTACGGAGCGGGAGGGTTTACGAGCAGTACTTC.

V gene TRBV4-2 combines with J gene TRBJ1-5; a possible D gene is TRBD1 (6 bases). V was trimmed by 3 bases and J by 3 bases, leaving 18 bases between them. Per the germline V gene, CDR1 is LGHNA and CDR2 is YNFKEQ. The CDR3 runs to 17 residues. The CDR3 DNA reads TGTGCCAGCAGCCATGCGGCGGCCGGGACACCCAATCAGCCCCAGCATTTT. Its translation is CASSHAAAGTPNQPQHF.

The chain has TRBV28 and TRBJ1-1, with 9 bases identical to TRBD1. After removal of 5 bases from V and 9 bases from J, the junction contained 10 bases not matched to a gene. The germline V gene has CDR1 MDHEN and CDR2 SYDVKM. The CDR3 has 14 amino acids. The CDR3, as DNA: TGTGCCAGCAGTCCCAGTCAATACAGGGGGCAAGCTTTCTTT. It codes for CASSPSQYRGQAFF.

This clone was counted once. The chain combines TRBV6-5 with TRBJ1-2; 8 bases match TRBD1. Germline loops: CDR1 MNHEY, CDR2 SVGAGI. The length of the CDR3 is 13 residues. Unmatched junction bases numbered 8, after V lost 6 bases and J lost 8 bases. The CDR3 DNA reads TGTGCCAGCAGACAGAGGACAGGGAGCGGCTACACCTTC. Its translation is CASRQRTGSGYTF.

Comment on this clone: This sample also contains other DNA sequences that code for the same CDR3. Written as DNA, the CDR3 is TGTGCCAGCAGTTTAGGACCCTACAATGAGCAGTTCTTC. This encodes CASSLGPYNEQFF. The chain has TRBV28 and TRBJ2-1; no definite D call. The germline V and J ends were trimmed by 2 bases and 2 bases, with 4 bases remaining between them. This CDR3 has 13 residues. Germline V gives CDR1 MDHEN, CDR2 SYDVKM. Based on the CDR3 plus reference TRBV28 and TRBJ2-1, the full variable domain is DVKVTQSSRYLVKRTGEKVFLECVQDMDHENMFWYRQDPGLGLRLIYFSYDVKMKEKGDIPEGYSVSREKKERFSLILESASTNQTSMYLCASSLGPYNEQFFGPGTRLTVL.

The J gene is TRBJ2-1, the V gene TRBV6-1; possibly TRBD2 for D (6 bases). The CDR3 has 12 residues. Per the germline V gene, CDR1 is MNHNS and CDR2 is SASEGT. V shed 3 bases and J shed 12 bases, with 12 bases lying between them. In DNA, the CDR3 is TGTGCCAGCAGTGAGTCTGCGGGGAGGCAGTTCTTC. Protein product: CASSESAGRQFF.

CDR3 region: CASSPRRGADNYGYTF. The CDR3 region has the DNA TGTGCCAGCTCACCACGGCGCGGGGCCGACAACTATGGCTACACCTTC. The chain couples TRBV18 to TRBJ1-2; tentatively, D is TRBD1 (5 bases). In germline, CDR1 is KGHSH, CDR2 LQKENI. Trimming shortened V by 1 base and J by 2 bases, and 14 bases separated the two germline ends. CDR3 size: 16 residues.

This clone was detected a few times. The V call is TRBV6-4, the J call TRBJ2-2; the D call may be TRBD1 or TRBD2 (5 bases each). The V gene lost 3 bases and the J gene lost 0 bases, with 11 bases spanning the gap. Germline CDR1 reads MRHNA; CDR2 reads SNTAGT. The CDR3 spans 16 residues. The CDR3 DNA is TGTGCCAGCAGTGAGGGGACGGCAGCGAACACCGGGGAGCTGTTTTTT. It is translated as CASSEGTAANTGELFF.